The sample holds one count of the clone carrying this TCR beta chain. The antigen is unknown. The data are from a study of blood T cells in healthy people across ages. The CDR3 runs to 14 residues. CDR1 is MNHNS, CDR2 SASEGT, per germline. Study-wide results and limits: Relative to aged donors, long-lived donors carried more naive CD4+ cells and displayed higher diversity. TCR beta diversity tracked closely with naive T cell percentage. Significant beta diversity loss was already apparent by age roughly 44, declining roughly linearly.

Then a second PCR, running about 7 to 11 cycles, was carried out with a sample-barcoded 5' primer and a J-beta primer mix. A 12-random-nucleotide template-switch adaptor tagged each cDNA molecule. TCRdb re-derived calls from the 5' RACE reads in MiXCR, one entry per CDR3 protein. The data contain about 680,000 distinct CDR3 sequences, 45% to 50% of them singletons. Sample: blood. The chain links TRBV6-1 to TRBJ2-5, with D perhaps assigned TRBD1 or TRBD2 (5 bases each). TRBJ2-1 explains the end of the DNA better; the J call may be wrong. The source is a woman in her sixties in good health. In nucleotides, the CDR3 is TGTGCCAGCAGTGAAGGGGGGTTCCAAGAGACCCAGTTCTTC. Translation gives CASSEGGFQETQFF.